Included here is one T cell receptor beta chain sequence, with context. Its target is unknown. The entry originates in a study of T cell responses to AZD1222 COVID-19 vaccine. The germline V gene encodes CDR1 LGHNA and CDR2 YNFKEQ. The CDR3 extends over 18 amino acids. V gave up 0 bases and J gave up 3 bases, with 20 bases separating them. Findings and limits, study-wide: The span of vaccine-associated CD4 TCRs extended across spike, with dominance at 160-218 and 743-854. The donor cohort was predominantly white British with a female majority, and clonal diversity may have been underestimated. Spike-specific TCR depth and breadth grew after two AZD1222 doses.

Here immunoSEQ multiplex PCR was the method, and the copy in TCRdb shows in-frame clones only, minus some. The table records 100,000 to 150,000 clones, around 87% of them present only once. The sequenced sample was peripheral blood, obtained on day 0 of AZD1222 vaccination. The receptor's source is an adult in good health. The rearrangement joins TRBV4-2 to TRBJ1-1; D might be TRBD1 (6 bases). The CDR3 sequence: CASSQDGHRAIEDTEAFF. For the CDR3, the DNA is TGTGCCAGCAGCCAAGATGGTCACAGGGCGATCGAGGACACTGAAGCTTTCTTT.